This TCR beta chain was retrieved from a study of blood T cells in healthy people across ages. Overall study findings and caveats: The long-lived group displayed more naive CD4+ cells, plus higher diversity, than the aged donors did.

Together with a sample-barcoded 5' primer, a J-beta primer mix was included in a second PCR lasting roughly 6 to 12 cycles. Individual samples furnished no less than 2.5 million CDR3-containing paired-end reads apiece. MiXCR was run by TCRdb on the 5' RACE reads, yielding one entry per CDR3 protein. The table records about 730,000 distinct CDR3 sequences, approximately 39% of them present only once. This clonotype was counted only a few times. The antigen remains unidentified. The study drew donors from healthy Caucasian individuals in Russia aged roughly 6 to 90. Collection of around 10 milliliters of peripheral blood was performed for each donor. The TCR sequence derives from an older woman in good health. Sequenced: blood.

CDR3 DNA: TGCAGTGCTAGAGATTTGAGAACCCCCACGGCAGGAGACTATGGCTACACCTTC. This encodes CSARDLRTPTAGDYGYTF. This chain joins TRBV20-1 and TRBJ1-2; no firm D call. Germline CDR1 is DFQATT and CDR2 is SNEGSKA (reference sequence). With 0 bases removed from V and 3 bases from J, the gap between germline ends came to 23 bases. This CDR3 is built from 18 residues.